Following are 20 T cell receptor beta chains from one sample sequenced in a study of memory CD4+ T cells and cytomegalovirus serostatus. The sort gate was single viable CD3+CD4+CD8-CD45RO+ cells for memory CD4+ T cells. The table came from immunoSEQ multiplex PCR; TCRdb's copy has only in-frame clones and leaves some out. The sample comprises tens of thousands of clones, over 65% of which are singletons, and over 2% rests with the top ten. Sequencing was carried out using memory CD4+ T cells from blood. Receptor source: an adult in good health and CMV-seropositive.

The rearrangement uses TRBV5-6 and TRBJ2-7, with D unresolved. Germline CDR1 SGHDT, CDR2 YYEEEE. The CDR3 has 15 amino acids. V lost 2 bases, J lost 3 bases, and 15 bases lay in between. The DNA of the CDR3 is TGTGCCAGCAGCTTAGTTTCAGGAGTGGGCTACGAGCAGTACTTC. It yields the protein CASSLVSGVGYEQYF.

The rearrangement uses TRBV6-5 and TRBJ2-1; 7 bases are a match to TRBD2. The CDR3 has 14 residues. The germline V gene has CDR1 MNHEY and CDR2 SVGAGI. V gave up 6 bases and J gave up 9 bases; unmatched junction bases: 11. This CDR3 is CASSPIGGDREQFF. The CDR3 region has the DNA TGTGCCAGCAGCCCCATTGGGGGGGATCGTGAGCAGTTCTTC.

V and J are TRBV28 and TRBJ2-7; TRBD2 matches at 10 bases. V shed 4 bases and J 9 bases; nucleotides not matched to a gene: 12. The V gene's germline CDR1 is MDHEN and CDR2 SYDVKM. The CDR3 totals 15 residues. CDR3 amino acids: CASSSPHTSGTGQYV. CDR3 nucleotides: TGTGCCAGCAGTTCCCCCCATACTAGCGGGACCGGGCAGTACGTC.

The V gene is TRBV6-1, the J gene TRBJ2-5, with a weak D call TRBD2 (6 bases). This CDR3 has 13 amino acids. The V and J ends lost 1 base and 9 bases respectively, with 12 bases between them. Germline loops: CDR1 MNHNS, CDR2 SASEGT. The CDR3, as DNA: TGTGCCAGCAGTGAAGATCGGGGGAGCGCCCAGTACTTC. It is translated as CASSEDRGSAQYF.

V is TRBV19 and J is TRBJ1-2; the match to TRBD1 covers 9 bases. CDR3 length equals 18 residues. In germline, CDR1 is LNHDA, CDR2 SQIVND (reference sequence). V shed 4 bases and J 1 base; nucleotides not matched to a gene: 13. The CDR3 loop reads CASSTPPGTGRYNYGYTF. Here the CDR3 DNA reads TGTGCCAGTAGTACCCCTCCCGGGACAGGGAGGTATAACTATGGCTACACCTTC. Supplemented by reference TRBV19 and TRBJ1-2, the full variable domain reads DGGITQSPKYLFRKEGQNVTLSCEQNLNHDAMYWYRQDPGQGLRLIYYSQIVNDFQKGDIAEGYSVSREKKESFPLTVTSAQKNPTAFYLCASSTPPGTGRYNYGYTFGSGTRLTVV.

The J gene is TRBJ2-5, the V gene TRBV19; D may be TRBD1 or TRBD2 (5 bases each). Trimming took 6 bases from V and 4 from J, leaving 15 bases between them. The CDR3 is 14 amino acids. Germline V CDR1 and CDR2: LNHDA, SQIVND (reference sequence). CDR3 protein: CASRNQGEGETQYF. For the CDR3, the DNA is TGTGCCAGTAGGAATCAGGGAGAAGGAGAGACCCAGTACTTC.

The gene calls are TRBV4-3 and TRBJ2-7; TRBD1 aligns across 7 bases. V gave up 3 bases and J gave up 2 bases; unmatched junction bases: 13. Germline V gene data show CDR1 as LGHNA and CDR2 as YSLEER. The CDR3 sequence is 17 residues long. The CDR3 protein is CASSQETGSGLTYEQYF. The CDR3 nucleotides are TGCGCCAGCAGCCAGGAGACAGGGTCGGGCCTGACCTACGAGCAGTACTTC.

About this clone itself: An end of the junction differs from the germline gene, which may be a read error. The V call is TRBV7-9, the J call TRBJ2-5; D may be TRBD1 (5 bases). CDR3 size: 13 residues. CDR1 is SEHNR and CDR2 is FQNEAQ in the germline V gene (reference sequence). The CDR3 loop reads CASSLGVWETQYF. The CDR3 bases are TGTGCCAGCAGTTTAGGGGTTTGGGAGACCCAGTACTTC.

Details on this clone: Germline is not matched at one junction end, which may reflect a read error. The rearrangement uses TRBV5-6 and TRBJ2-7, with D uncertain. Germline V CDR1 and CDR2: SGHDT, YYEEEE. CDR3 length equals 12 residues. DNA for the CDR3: TGTGCCAGCACCTTGGACGGCTACGAGCAGTACTTC. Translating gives CASTLDGYEQYF.

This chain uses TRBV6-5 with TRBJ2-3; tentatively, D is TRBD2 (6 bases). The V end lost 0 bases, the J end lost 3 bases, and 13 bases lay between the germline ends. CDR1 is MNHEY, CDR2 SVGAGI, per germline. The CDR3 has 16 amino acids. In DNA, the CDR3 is TGTGCCAGCAGTTACTCGATCGAAGGGACTACAGATACGCAGTATTTT. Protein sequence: CASSYSIEGTTDTQYF.

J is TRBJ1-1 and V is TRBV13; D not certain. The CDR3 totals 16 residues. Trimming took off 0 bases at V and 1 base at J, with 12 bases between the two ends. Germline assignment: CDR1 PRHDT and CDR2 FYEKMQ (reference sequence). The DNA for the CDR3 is TGTGCCAGCAGCTTAGGCCTGTCCCACCCGAACACTGAAGCTTTCTTT. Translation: CASSLGLSHPNTEAFF.

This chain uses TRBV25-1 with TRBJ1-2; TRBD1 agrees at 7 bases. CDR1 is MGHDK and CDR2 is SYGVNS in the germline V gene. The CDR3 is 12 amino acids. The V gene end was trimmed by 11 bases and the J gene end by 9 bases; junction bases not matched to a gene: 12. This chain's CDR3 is CASSLDRVSYTF. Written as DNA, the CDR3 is TGTGCCTCATCCCTAGACAGGGTGAGCTACACCTTC.

The CDR3 loop reads CASSLHLDQPQHF. The DNA for the CDR3 is TGTGCCAGCAGCTTGCATCTGGATCAGCCCCAGCATTTT. The rearrangement links TRBV7-8 to TRBJ1-5; unclear D gene. V lost 3 bases and J lost 5, with 8 bases in between. The CDR3 is 13 amino acids. Germline CDR1 SGHVS, CDR2 FQNEAQ. The full variable domain, in which reference TRBV7-8 and TRBJ1-5 provide the parts outside the CDR3, is GAGVSQSPRYKVAKRGQDVALRCDPISGHVSLFWYQQALGQGPEFLTYFQNEAQLDKSGLPSDRFFAERPEGSVSTLKIQRTQQEDSAVYLCASSLHLDQPQHFGDGTRLSIL.

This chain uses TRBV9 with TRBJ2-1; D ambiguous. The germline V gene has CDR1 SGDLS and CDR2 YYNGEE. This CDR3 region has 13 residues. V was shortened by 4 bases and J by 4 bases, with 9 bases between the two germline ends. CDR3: CASSFSGYNEQFF. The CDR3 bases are TGTGCCAGCAGCTTCTCGGGTTACAATGAGCAGTTCTTC.

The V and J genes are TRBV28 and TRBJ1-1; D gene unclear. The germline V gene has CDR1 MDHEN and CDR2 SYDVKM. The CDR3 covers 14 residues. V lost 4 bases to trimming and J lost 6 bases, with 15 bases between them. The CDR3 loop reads CASSSSGRAPEAFF. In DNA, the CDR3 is TGTGCCAGCAGTTCCAGCGGTCGTGCTCCTGAAGCTTTCTTT.

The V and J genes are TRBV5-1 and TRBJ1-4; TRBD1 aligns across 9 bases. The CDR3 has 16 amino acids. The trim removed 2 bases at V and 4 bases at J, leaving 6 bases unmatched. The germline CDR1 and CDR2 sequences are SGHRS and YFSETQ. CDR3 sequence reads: CASSLMGTGLNEKLFF. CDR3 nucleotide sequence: TGCGCCAGCAGCTTAATGGGGACAGGGCTTAATGAAAAACTGTTTTTT.

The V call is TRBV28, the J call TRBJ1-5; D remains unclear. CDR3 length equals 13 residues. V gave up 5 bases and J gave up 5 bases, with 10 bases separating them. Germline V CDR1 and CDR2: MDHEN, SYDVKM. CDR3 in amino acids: CASSPSDHQPQHF. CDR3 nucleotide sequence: TGTGCCAGCAGTCCCTCGGACCATCAGCCCCAGCATTTT.

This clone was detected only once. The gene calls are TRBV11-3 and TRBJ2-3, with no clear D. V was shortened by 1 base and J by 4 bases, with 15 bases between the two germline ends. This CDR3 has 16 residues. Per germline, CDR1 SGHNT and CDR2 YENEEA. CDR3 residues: CASSLVWEISPDTQYF. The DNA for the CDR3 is TGTGCCAGCAGCTTAGTCTGGGAAATTTCACCAGATACGCAGTATTTT. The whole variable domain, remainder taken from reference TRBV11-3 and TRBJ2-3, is EAGVVQSPRYKIIEKKQPVAFWCNPISGHNTLYWYLQNLGQGPELLIRYENEEAVDDSQLPKDRFSAERLKGVDSTLKIQPAELGDSAVYLCASSLVWEISPDTQYFGPGTRLTVL.

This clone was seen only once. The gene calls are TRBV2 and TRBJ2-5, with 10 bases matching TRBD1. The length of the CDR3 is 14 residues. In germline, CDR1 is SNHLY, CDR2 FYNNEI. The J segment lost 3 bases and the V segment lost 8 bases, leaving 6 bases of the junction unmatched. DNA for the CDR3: TGTGCCAGCCTCTCAGGGACAGGGGAAGAGACCCAGTACTTC. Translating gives CASLSGTGEETQYF.

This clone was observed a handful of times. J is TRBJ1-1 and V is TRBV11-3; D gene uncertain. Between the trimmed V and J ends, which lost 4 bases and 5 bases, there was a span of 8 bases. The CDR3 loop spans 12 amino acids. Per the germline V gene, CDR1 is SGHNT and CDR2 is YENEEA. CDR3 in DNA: TGTGCCAGCAGCTCACAACGAACTGAAGCTTTCTTT. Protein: CASSSQRTEAFF.